The rows below give T cell receptor beta chains drawn from one sample of a study of Graves' ophthalmopathy and Graves' hyperthyroidism. MiXCR was run by TCRdb on the multiplex PCR reads, yielding one entry per CDR3 protein. The data hold 300,000 to 450,000 distinct CDR3 sequences, with 17% observed a single time. Material for sequencing was peripheral blood. The receptors were gathered from an adult woman with stable Graves' hyperthyroidism. The CDR3 runs from the conserved cysteine through the conserved F or W. The D gene is left open where the match is weak. Not every row has a clone size; where given, it reads once, few, many or a size class.

clone_size	v_call	j_call	d_call	cdr3_nt	cdr3_aa
-	TRBV11-2	TRBJ2-3	-	TGTGCCAGCAGTGGGCGAAGCCCCACAGATACGCAGTATTTT	CASSGRSPTDTQYF
-	TRBV12-3/TRBV12-4	TRBJ2-5	-	TGTGCCAGCAGTTATACAGGAACCAAAGAGACCCAGTACTTC	CASSYTGTKETQYF
many	TRBV7-2	TRBJ2-5	-	TGTGCCAGCAGCCCAACCTGGGTCGGAGAGACCCAGTACTTC	CASSPTWVGETQYF
many	TRBV28	TRBJ2-5	-	TGTGCCAGCAACTCCTGGGGGGAGTACCAAGAGACCCAGTACTTC	CASNSWGEYQETQYF
-	TRBV6-2/TRBV6-3	TRBJ1-1	-	TGTGCCAGTGACAGACCGTTTATCACCGAAGCTTTCTTT	CASDRPFITEAFF
many	TRBV7-8	TRBJ2-5	-	TGTGCCAGCAGCTTCTCAAGAGTACGGGCGGGGGAGACCCAGTACTTC	CASSFSRVRAGETQYF
many	TRBV6-5	TRBJ2-7	TRBD2	TGTGCCAGCAGTTACTCTAGCGGGAGCTCCTACGAGCAGTACTTC	CASSYSSGSSYEQYF
few	TRBV30	TRBJ2-7	TRBD1	TGTGCCTGGAGATCTATTCCGGGACAGGGTCCCTACGAGCAGTACTTC	CAWRSIPGQGPYEQYF
-	TRBV10-3	TRBJ1-2	-	TGTGCCATCAGTGAGGGACAGACTCTCTATGGCTACACCTTC	CAISEGQTLYGYTF
many	TRBV14	TRBJ1-6	-	TGTGCCAGCAGCTCAATGGAAGGGACCCTCTATAATTCACCCCTCCACTTT	CASSSMEGTLYNSPLHF
-	TRBV7-9	TRBJ1-1	-	TGTGCCAGCAGCTTACGGACGGACACTGAAGCTTTCTTT	CASSLRTDTEAFF
once	TRBV19	TRBJ2-5	-	TGTGCCAGTAGTTACCCAGGGAAAGAGACCCAGTACTTC	CASSYPGKETQYF
many	TRBV6-5	TRBJ2-7	-	TGTGCCAGCAGTTACTCCGAAACCGAGGGCCCCGAGCAGTACTTC	CASSYSETEGPEQYF
many	TRBV6-2/TRBV6-3	TRBJ2-7	-	TGTGCCAGCAGTTACTCGATAGCAGGTGGAACCTACGAGCAGTACTTC	CASSYSIAGGTYEQYF
many	TRBV18	TRBJ2-7	TRBD1	TGTGCCAGCTCACGGGACAGGGCTAGTTCCTACGAGCAGTACTTC	CASSRDRASSYEQYF
-	TRBV6-1	TRBJ1-2	TRBD1	TGTGCCAGCAGTGATGGGGACAGAAACTATGGCTACACCTTC	CASSDGDRNYGYTF
many	TRBV6-5	TRBJ1-5	-	TGTGCCAGCAGCCCCACGGGGGCCTTAAGCAATCAGCCCCAGCATTTT	CASSPTGALSNQPQHF
many	TRBV6-2/TRBV6-3	TRBJ2-3	-	TGTGCCAGCAGTTACGTTACGGGTACGCAGTATTTT	CASSYVTGTQYF
many	TRBV4-1	TRBJ2-7	TRBD1	TGCGCCAGCAGCTCTCGAATTCTTGCGACAGGGGGGTACGGGCAGTACTTC	CASSSRILATGGYGQYF
many	TRBV5-1	TRBJ2-5	TRBD1	TGCGCCAGCAGCTCGACAGGGATAGAGACCCAGTACTTC	CASSSTGIETQYF